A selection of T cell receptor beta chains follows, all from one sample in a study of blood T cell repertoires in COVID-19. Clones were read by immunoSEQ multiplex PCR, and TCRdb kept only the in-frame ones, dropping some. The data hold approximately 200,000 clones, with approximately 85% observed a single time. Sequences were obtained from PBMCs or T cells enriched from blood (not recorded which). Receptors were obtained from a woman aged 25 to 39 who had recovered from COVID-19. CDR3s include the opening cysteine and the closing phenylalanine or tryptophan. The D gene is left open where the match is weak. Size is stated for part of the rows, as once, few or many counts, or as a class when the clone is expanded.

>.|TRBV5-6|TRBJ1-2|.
TGTGCCAGCAGCTTGTCCCCAGGCGCCCGCTATGGCTACACCTTC
CASSLSPGARYGYTF
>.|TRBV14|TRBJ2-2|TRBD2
TGTGCCAGCAGCTCCGGGACTAGAAACACCGGGGAGCTGTTTTTT
CASSSGTRNTGELFF
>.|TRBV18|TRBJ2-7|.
TGTGCCAGCTCGTCACAGCAGGGGACCTACGAGCAGTACTTC
CASSSQQGTYEQYF
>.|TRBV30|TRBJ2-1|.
TGTGTCGGGGGCGCCTACAATGAGCAGTTCTTC
CVGGAYNEQFF
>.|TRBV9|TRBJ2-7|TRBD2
TGTGCCAGCAGCCCACGACTAGCGGGCCTCTACGAGCAGTACTTC
CASSPRLAGLYEQYF
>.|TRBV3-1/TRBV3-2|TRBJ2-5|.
TGTGCCAGCAGCCAAGTGAGCGGGGAGACCCAGTACTTC
CASSQVSGETQYF
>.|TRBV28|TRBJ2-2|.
TGTGCCAGCAGTTCCCTCACCGGGGAGCTGTTTTTT
CASSSLTGELFF
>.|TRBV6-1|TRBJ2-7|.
TGTGCCAGCAGTGAAAATCCAGACGCAGGCTACGAGCAGTACTTC
CASSENPDAGYEQYF
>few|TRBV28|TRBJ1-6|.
TGTGCCAGCAGCCTAAGAGATAATTCACCCCTCCACTTT
CASSLRDNSPLHF
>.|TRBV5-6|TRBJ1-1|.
TGTGCCAGCAGCAGGCCGGGACAGAACACTGAAGCTTTCTTT
CASSRPGQNTEAFF
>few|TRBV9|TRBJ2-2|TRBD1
TGTGCCAGCAGCGTAGGGACAGGACCCAACACCGGGGAGCTGTTTTTT
CASSVGTGPNTGELFF
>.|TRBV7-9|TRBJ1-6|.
TGTGCCAGCAGCCTCCCGCGGGGTAACTCACCCCTCCACTTT
CASSLPRGNSPLHF
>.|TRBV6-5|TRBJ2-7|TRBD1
TGTGCCAGCAGTCTCCGGGACAGGGGCGTCTACGAGCAGTACTTC
CASSLRDRGVYEQYF
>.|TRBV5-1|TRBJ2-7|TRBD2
TGCGCCAGCAGCGCCCTTGATCTAGCGGGAAGAAACGAGCAGTACTTC
CASSALDLAGRNEQYF